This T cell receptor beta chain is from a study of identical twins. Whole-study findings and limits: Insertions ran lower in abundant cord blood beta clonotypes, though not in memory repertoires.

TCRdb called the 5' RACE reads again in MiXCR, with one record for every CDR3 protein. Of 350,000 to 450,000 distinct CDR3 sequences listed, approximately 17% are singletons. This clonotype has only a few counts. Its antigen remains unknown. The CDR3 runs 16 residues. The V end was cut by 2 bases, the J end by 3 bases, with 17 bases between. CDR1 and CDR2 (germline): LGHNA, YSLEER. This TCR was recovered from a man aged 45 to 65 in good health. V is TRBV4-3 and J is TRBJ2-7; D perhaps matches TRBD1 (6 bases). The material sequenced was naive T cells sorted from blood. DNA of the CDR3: TGCGCCAGCAGCCAAACTCCAGGGGCCACCGTCTACGAGCAGTACTTC. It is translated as CASSQTPGATVYEQYF.